This entry describes one TCR beta chain. Original methodology: Reference gene primer amplification yielded estimated nucleated cell counts. The data were produced by immunoSEQ multiplex PCR, yet TCRdb's version contains in-frame clones alone and is incomplete. V and J calls and clone size come straight from that table; D and trimming were deduced from the DNA. The sample includes approximately 200,000 clones, roughly 80% of them seen just once. V lost 5 bases, J lost 10 bases, and 6 bases stayed unmatched. Germline lookup yields CDR1 LNHDA and CDR2 SQIVND (reference sequence). The CDR3 runs 13 residues. The sample belongs to a study of blood T cell repertoires in COVID-19. For the study at large: The United States, Italy and Spain provided the acute and convalescent COVID-19 samples. The analysed material was cDNA or gDNA that came from T cells, B-cell-depleted T cells, or PBMCs.

The source is a woman older than 75 with acute or convalescent COVID-19. The sample taken for sequencing was peripheral blood. The chain uses TRBV19 and TRBJ1-1; 11 bases align to TRBD1. The CDR3 nucleotides are TGTGCCAGTAGTCCTGGACAGGGGGCGCGAGCTTTCTTT. Amino acid sequence: CASSPGQGARAFF.